The clone carrying this TCR beta chain was counted a few times. The antigen is undetermined. Every isolated RNA sample was fully reverse transcribed, so sequencing captured expressed TCRB transcripts. Assay used: immunoSEQ multiplex PCR; TCRdb lists only in-frame clones, some missing. Altogether 680,000 or so clones are present, 15% being singletons, with the ten largest covering 0.07% to 0.095%. This CDR3 comprises 15 residues. Germline assignment: CDR1 MNHNY and CDR2 SVGAGI (reference sequence). Trimming cost V 6 bases and J 2 bases, with 17 bases left between them. This sample was included in a study of beta chain features in type 1 diabetes. Notes on the study in general: Significant though moderate, a shortening of TCRB CDR3s appeared in all four CD4+ subsets of Type 1 diabetes patients. Amplification by PCR could prefer shorter templates, with the same effect in patients and controls. Patients' naive, central memory and regulatory TCRB repertoires appeared more alike than those of healthy donors.

CD45RO/CCR7/CD25/CD127/CD95/CD27 sorting isolated CD4+ naive, central memory, regulatory and stem cell-like memory cells. This receptor was identified in a man aged 18 to 29 in good health. Sequenced sample: naive CD4+ T cells from blood. The V and J genes are TRBV6-6 and TRBJ2-7; D gene unclear. CDR3 loop: CASRRSVGSAYEQYF. The CDR3, as DNA: TGTGCCAGCAGACGTTCGGTGGGTTCCGCCTACGAGCAGTACTTC.